The 25 T cell receptor beta chains below were found in one sample sequenced in a study of beta chain features in type 1 diabetes (dated 2018 in TCRdb). The library relied on the immunoSEQ multiplex PCR assay. The High Capacity cDNA Reverse Transcription Kit was used to reverse transcribe all of the isolated RNA, meaning that expressed TCRB transcripts were what got sequenced. TCRdb took this table from immuneACCESS and kept in-frame rearrangements with V and J called. Such tables lack part of the clones; where checked against another copy, unresolved V genes explain under half of the gap, and the rest is unexplained. Within this sample are under 800,000 clones, with about 14% of them counted one time only. Around 0.095% of the sample lies in the top ten. The sequenced sample was naive CD4+ T cells from blood. The cell subset or site tag for this specimen amounts to: true naive CD4+ T cells. The receptors stem from a man aged 18 to 29 in good health.

The CDR3 coding sequence is TGTGCCAGCAGCCAAGCGGTCTTGGGCAATCAGCCCCAGCATTTT. It codes for CASSQAVLGNQPQHF. The V gene is TRBV28, the J gene TRBJ1-5, with D unclear. The ends were cut back, 6 bases at V and 2 bases at J, with 14 bases in the middle. The CDR3 covers 15 residues. CDR1 and CDR2 (germline): MDHEN, SYDVKM.

This clone was seen only a few times. The V and J genes are TRBV7-2 and TRBJ2-3; weak D call: TRBD1 (5 bases). V was pared by 3 bases and J by 4 bases, with 17 bases between. This CDR3 is 16 amino acids long. The germline V gene has CDR1 SGHTA and CDR2 FQGNSA. CDR3 loop: CASSFVGAWLADTQYF. The CDR3 DNA sequence: TGTGCCAGCAGCTTTGTAGGGGCATGGCTGGCAGATACGCAGTATTTT.

This clone was counted a few times. This rearrangement joins TRBV7-2 to TRBJ2-1; possible D gene TRBD2, 6 bases. Germline CDR1 and CDR2: SGHTA and FQGNSA. V was clipped by 2 bases and J by 7 bases, with 15 bases between them. The CDR3 extends over 15 amino acids. CDR3 coding DNA: TGTGCCAGCAGCTTACCTAGCGTCCCGCGAAATGAGCAGTTCTTC. Amino acid sequence: CASSLPSVPRNEQFF. The variable domain in full, with the rest retrieved from reference TRBV7-2 and TRBJ2-1, is GAGVSQSPSNKVTEKGKDVELRCDPISGHTALYWYRQSLGQGLEFLIYFQGNSAPDKSGLPSDRFSAERTGGSVSTLTIQRTQQEDSAVYLCASSLPSVPRNEQFFGPGTRLTVL.

The chain links TRBV13 to TRBJ2-1; D unclear. The length of the CDR3 is 13 residues. From germline, CDR1 is PRHDT and CDR2 FYEKMQ (reference sequence). V lost 5 bases and J lost 0, with 5 bases in between. The CDR3 here is CASSPPSYNEQFF. DNA of the CDR3: TGTGCCAGCAGCCCCCCCTCCTACAATGAGCAGTTCTTC.

The rearrangement links TRBV9 to TRBJ1-3, with D unclear. The CDR3 runs to 15 residues. Trimming stripped 2 bases from V and 0 bases from J, with 9 bases between. Germline values: CDR1 SGDLS, CDR2 YYNGEE. This chain's CDR3 is CASSVGVYSGNTIYF. CDR3 DNA sequence: TGTGCCAGCAGCGTGGGAGTGTACTCTGGAAACACCATATATTTT.

This clone was seen more than once but under ten times. V usage is TRBV28 and J usage is TRBJ1-1, with a possible D match to TRBD1 (5 bases). Germline loops: CDR1 MDHEN, CDR2 SYDVKM. Between the trimmed V and J ends, which lost 5 bases and 6 bases, there was a span of 19 bases. The CDR3 runs to 15 residues. The CDR3 region has the DNA TGTGCCAGCAGTCGCCCGGCGGGGGTATTCGCTGAAGCTTTCTTT. Translated: CASSRPAGVFAEAFF.

This clone was observed a handful of times. The chain links TRBV7-2 to TRBJ2-5, with a tentative D call TRBD1 (6 bases). Trimming stripped 1 base from V and 4 bases from J, with 16 bases between. Per germline, CDR1 SGHTA and CDR2 FQGNSA. This CDR3 comprises 16 residues. As DNA, the CDR3 is TGTGCCAGCAGCTTAGTGGGAAGGGGGTTAGGAGAGACCCAGTACTTC. It specifies CASSLVGRGLGETQYF.

This rearrangement joins TRBV10-3 to TRBJ2-1; D is perhaps TRBD2 (6 bases). This CDR3 spans 15 amino acids. Looked up from germline, CDR1 is ENHRY and CDR2 is SYGVKD. The V end lost 6 bases, the J end lost 0 bases, and 12 bases lay between the germline ends. CDR3 nucleotides: TGTGCCATCAGCGGCGGGACGGGCTCCTACAATGAGCAGTTCTTC. Translated, it gives CAISGGTGSYNEQFF.

CDR3 sequence: CASSLGLGGTNTEAFF. CDR3 in DNA: TGTGCCAGCAGCTTGGGGCTAGGGGGAACGAACACTGAAGCTTTCTTT. The chain carries TRBV7-9 and TRBJ1-1; weak D call: TRBD1 (6 bases). Germline V gives CDR1 SEHNR, CDR2 FQNEAQ (reference sequence). This CDR3 has 16 residues. The V gene lost 3 bases and the J gene lost 1 base, with 15 bases spanning the gap. The whole variable domain, filled in from reference TRBV7-9 and TRBJ1-1, reads DTGVSQNPRHKITKRGQNVTFRCDPISEHNRLYWYRQTLGQGPEFLTYFQNEAQLEKSRLLSDRFSAERPKGSFSTLEIQRTEQGDSAMYLCASSLGLGGTNTEAFFGQGTRLTVV.

There are a few counts of this clone. The rearrangement links TRBV29-1 to TRBJ2-6; 9 bases agree with TRBD1. The CDR3 covers 16 residues. The V and J ends lost 4 bases and 1 base, in that order; junction bases with no gene match: 5. Germline loops: CDR1 SQVTM, CDR2 ANQGSEA. The CDR3 coding sequence is TGCAGCGTTGGGGACAGGGCCTTTTCTGGGGCCAACGTCCTGACTTTC. Its translation: CSVGDRAFSGANVLTF.

V gene TRBV28 combines with J gene TRBJ2-7, with D perhaps being TRBD1 or TRBD2 (5 bases each). Trimming left V 4 bases short and J 1 base short, with 17 bases between. This CDR3 spans 16 amino acids. The germline gives CDR1 MDHEN, CDR2 SYDVKM. The chain's CDR3 is CASSSTGTGASYEQYF. The CDR3, as DNA: TGTGCCAGCAGTTCTACCGGGACGGGCGCTTCCTACGAGCAGTACTTC.

This clone was detected only a few times. The chain links TRBV30 to TRBJ1-5; 8 bases agree with TRBD1. Losses at the gene ends were 0 bases for V and 5 bases for J; bases not matched to a gene: 6. This CDR3 is 15 amino acids long. Looked up from germline, CDR1 is GTSNPN and CDR2 is SVGIG (reference sequence). The CDR3 bases are TGTGCCTGGAGTGTTGGGCAGGGGGCATATCAGCCCCAGCATTTT. It codes for CAWSVGQGAYQPQHF. Supplemented by reference TRBV30 and TRBJ1-5, the full variable domain reads SQTIHQWPATLVQPVGSPLSLECTVEGTSNPNLYWYRQAAGRGLQLLFYSVGIGQISSEVPQNLSASRPQDRQFILSSKKLLLSDSGFYLCAWSVGQGAYQPQHFGDGTRLSIL.

This clone has just a few counts. The chain is built from TRBV28 and TRBJ2-7; D gene unclear. V was trimmed by 3 bases and J by 3 bases, leaving 9 bases between them. Germline lookup yields CDR1 MDHEN and CDR2 SYDVKM. The length of the CDR3 is 13 residues. CDR3 loop: CASSLVDFYEQYF. In nucleotides, the CDR3 is TGTGCCAGCAGTTTGGTCGACTTCTACGAGCAGTACTTC. The whole variable domain, filled in from reference TRBV28 and TRBJ2-7, reads DVKVTQSSRYLVKRTGEKVFLECVQDMDHENMFWYRQDPGLGLRLIYFSYDVKMKEKGDIPEGYSVSREKKERFSLILESASTNQTSMYLCASSLVDFYEQYFGPGTRLTVT.

This clone came up a few times. V gene TRBV10-3 combines with J gene TRBJ1-2; D call uncertain. Germline V gene lookup returns CDR1 ENHRY and CDR2 SYGVKD. CDR3 length: 13 residues. Trimming removed 4 bases from V and 4 bases from J, with 10 bases in between. The CDR3 reads CAISGITGYGYTF. The CDR3, as DNA: TGTGCCATCAGTGGGATCACGGGCTATGGCTACACCTTC.

In this sample, this clone turned up a few times. V is TRBV6-6 and J is TRBJ1-2; no reliable D call. The germline V and J ends were trimmed by 8 bases and 6 bases, with 16 bases remaining between them. This CDR3 is built from 13 residues. Germline V gives CDR1 MNHNY, CDR2 SVGAGI (reference sequence). The CDR3 region has the DNA TGTGCCAGCGAACGGTGGAGGACGCATGGCTACACCTTC. This encodes CASERWRTHGYTF.

This chain uses TRBV7-8 with TRBJ2-3; TRBD2 matches at 9 bases. Trimming removed 3 bases from V and 1 base from J; junction bases left unmatched: 2. The length of the CDR3 is 15 residues. In germline, CDR1 is SGHVS, CDR2 FQNEAQ. The CDR3 spells CASSLGLAGTDTQYF. CDR3 nucleotides: TGTGCCAGCAGCTTGGGACTAGCAGGCACAGATACGCAGTATTTT.

In the case of this clone: Other DNA sequences from this sample encode an identical CDR3 as well. This CDR3 reads CASSPGAKNIQYF. CDR3 DNA: TGTGCCAGCTCACCCGGAGCCAAAAACATTCAGTACTTC. The chain combines TRBV18 with TRBJ2-4; D call uncertain. The V end lost 3 bases, the J end lost 0 bases, and 3 bases lay between the germline ends. The CDR3 extends over 13 amino acids. Germline assignment: CDR1 KGHSH and CDR2 LQKENI.

The chain links TRBV25-1 to TRBJ2-5, with TRBD1 identical over 10 bases. Germline CDR1 reads MGHDK; CDR2 reads SYGVNS. This CDR3 is built from 15 residues. V lost 5 bases to trimming and J lost 5 bases; unmatched junction nucleotides: 8. The chain's CDR3 is CASSLGQGSWETQYF. CDR3 nucleotides: TGTGCCAGCAGTTTGGGACAGGGGTCATGGGAGACCCAGTACTTC.

This clone showed up just a few times. The J gene is TRBJ1-2, the V gene TRBV16; no clear D gene. Germline V gives CDR1 KGHSY, CDR2 FQNENV. The CDR3 is 15 residues long. Trimming removed 0 bases from V and 5 bases from J, with 13 bases in between. The CDR3 DNA is TGTGCCAGCAGCCAATCCCCCAGGTCGGATTATGGCTACACCTTC. This codes for CASSQSPRSDYGYTF.

This sequence joins TRBV27 and TRBJ2-5; a possible D gene is TRBD2 (6 bases). CDR1 MNHEY and CDR2 SMNVEV come from the germline V gene (reference sequence). The CDR3 sequence is 15 residues long. The V end was cut by 4 bases, the J end by 5 bases, with 17 bases between. The CDR3 is CASSSRDWVGETQYF. Here the CDR3 DNA reads TGTGCCAGCAGTTCCAGGGACTGGGTTGGGGAGACCCAGTACTTC.

This clone was observed a few times. The chain has TRBV19 and TRBJ2-3; D is uncertain. Germline CDR1 and CDR2: LNHDA and SQIVND (reference sequence). CDR3 length equals 14 residues. Trimming cost V 1 base and J 8 bases, with 13 bases left between them. CDR3 loop: CASSIVAAHITQYF. CDR3 nucleotides: TGTGCCAGTAGTATAGTGGCGGCACACATTACGCAGTATTTT.

The chain links TRBV4-2 to TRBJ2-7; D is unresolved. V lost 2 bases, J lost 2 bases, and 13 bases lay in between. CDR1 LGHNA and CDR2 YNFKEQ come from the germline V gene. The CDR3 loop spans 15 amino acids. CDR3 protein: CASSQRPSRAYEQYF. In DNA, the CDR3 is TGTGCCAGCAGCCAACGGCCTAGTCGCGCCTACGAGCAGTACTTC.

This sequence joins TRBV29-1 and TRBJ2-7; TRBD2 might be the D (5 bases). The V gene lost 5 bases and the J gene lost 0 bases, with 11 bases spanning the gap. Germline-derived CDR1 and CDR2 are SQVTM and ANQGSEA. CDR3 length equals 13 residues. CDR3 in amino acids: CSVYQGSSYEQYF. CDR3 sequence (DNA): TGCAGCGTTTACCAAGGGAGCTCCTACGAGCAGTACTTC.

The chain recombines TRBV7-9 with TRBJ1-2; D unresolved. The V end lost 4 bases, the J end lost 5 bases, and 14 bases lay between the germline ends. This CDR3 is 14 amino acids long. CDR1 is SEHNR, CDR2 FQNEAQ, per germline (reference sequence). CDR3 coding DNA: TGTGCCAGCAGCTCAGCCGCGTTGGGGTATGGCTACACCTTC. The encoded protein is CASSSAALGYGYTF. Full variable domain (missing parts from reference TRBV7-9 and TRBJ1-2): DTGVSQNPRHKITKRGQNVTFRCDPISEHNRLYWYRQTLGQGPEFLTYFQNEAQLEKSRLLSDRFSAERPKGSFSTLEIQRTEQGDSAMYLCASSSAALGYGYTFGSGTRLTVV.

The chain joins TRBV7-2 to TRBJ2-6, with D uncertain. CDR1 is SGHTA, CDR2 FQGNSA, per germline. This CDR3 has 16 amino acids. The V and J ends lost 1 base and 0 bases respectively, with 7 bases between them. Here the CDR3 DNA reads TGTGCCAGCAGCTTAGAGCTGAACTCTGGGGCCAACGTCCTGACTTTC. Translating gives CASSLELNSGANVLTF.